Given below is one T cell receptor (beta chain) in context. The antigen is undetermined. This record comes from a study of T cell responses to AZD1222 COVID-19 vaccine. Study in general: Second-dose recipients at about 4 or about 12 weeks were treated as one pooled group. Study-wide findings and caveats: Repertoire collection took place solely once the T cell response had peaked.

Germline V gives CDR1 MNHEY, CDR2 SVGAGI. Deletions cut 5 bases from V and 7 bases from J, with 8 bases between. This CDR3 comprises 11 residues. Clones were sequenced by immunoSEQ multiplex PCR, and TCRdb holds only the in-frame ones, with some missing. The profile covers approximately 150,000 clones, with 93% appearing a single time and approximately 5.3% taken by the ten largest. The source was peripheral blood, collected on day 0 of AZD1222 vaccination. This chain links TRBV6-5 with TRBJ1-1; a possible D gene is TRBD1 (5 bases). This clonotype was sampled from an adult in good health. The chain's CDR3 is CASSKGHEAFF. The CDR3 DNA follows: TGTGCCAGCAGTAAGGGGCATGAAGCTTTCTTT.